Listed below are T cell receptor beta chains from one sample, sequenced in a study of human T cells and chemical hapten exposure. Via MiXCR, TCRdb re-called the RACE reads, giving one row per CDR3 protein. The sample holds about 300,000 distinct CDR3 sequences, around 5.5% seen once. The specimen was whole blood, collected in connection with sensitization to the hapten diphenylcyclopropenone (DPC). These receptors originate from a woman aged 18-29 years with alopecia areata. Some clones in this sample may be carry-over from other donors' samples. The CDR3 runs from the conserved cysteine through the conserved F or W. D genes are given only for firm matches. The listing skips clone size in some rows; elsewhere it reads once, few, many or a size class.

D	V	J	size	CDR3	DNA
.	TRBV24-1	TRBJ1-1	many	CATHSANTEAFF	TGTGCCACCCACTCCGCCAACACTGAAGCTTTCTTT
.	TRBV7-9	TRBJ2-1	few	CASSYPGTYNEQFF	TGTGCCAGCAGCTATCCCGGGACTTACAATGAGCAGTTCTTC
.	TRBV6-2/TRBV6-3	TRBJ1-5	many	CASTPFGTRGQPQHF	TGTGCCAGCACCCCGTTCGGGACCCGGGGACAGCCCCAGCATTTT
TRBD2	TRBV5-1	TRBJ2-3	many	CASSVTSGVTGDTQYF	TGCGCCAGCAGCGTGACTAGCGGGGTCACTGGAGATACGCAGTATTTT
.	TRBV20-1	TRBJ2-1	many	CSASTGYEQFF	TGCAGTGCTAGCACAGGGTATGAGCAGTTCTTC
.	TRBV5-1	TRBJ2-3	few	CASRRGTADTQYF	TGCGCCAGCAGAAGGGGTACTGCAGATACGCAGTATTTT
.	TRBV27	TRBJ2-7	.	CATGDLNEQYF	TGTGCCACCGGTGACCTAAACGAGCAGTACTTC
TRBD2	TRBV7-2	TRBJ2-3	many	CASSLRGSGYSTDTQYF	TGTGCCAGCAGCCTCCGGGGTAGCGGGTATAGCACAGATACGCAGTATTTT
.	TRBV4-3	TRBJ1-6	.	CASSQEVNSPLHF	TGCGCCAGCAGCCAAGAAGTGAATTCACCCCTCCACTTT
TRBD1	TRBV6-5	TRBJ1-2	few	CASSYSRGPGTGGANYGYTF	TGTGCCAGCAGTTACTCGAGGGGTCCGGGGACAGGGGGCGCGAATTATGGCTACACCTTC
.	TRBV20-1	TRBJ2-3	few	CSARDTRTEDTQYF	TGCAGTGCTAGAGATACTAGGACAGAAGATACGCAGTATTTT
TRBD1	TRBV5-4	TRBJ1-1	many	CASSLRSGGLPTEAFF	TGTGCCAGCAGCTTGAGGTCAGGGGGCTTACCGACTGAAGCTTTCTTT
.	TRBV7-2	TRBJ2-3	many	CASSATGAADTQYF	TGTGCCAGCAGCGCGACGGGGGCTGCAGATACGCAGTATTTT
.	TRBV11-3	TRBJ2-2	many	CASSPLRGNTGELFF	TGTGCCAGCAGCCCCCTCCGAGGGAACACCGGGGAGCTGTTTTTT
TRBD2	TRBV11-2	TRBJ2-3	few	CASSPGGLATDTQYF	TGTGCCAGCAGCCCGGGGGGGCTAGCGACAGATACGCAGTATTTT
TRBD2	TRBV7-9	TRBJ2-1	few	CASSSSGGDWNEQFF	TGTGCCAGCAGCTCCAGCGGGGGGGATTGGAATGAGCAGTTCTTC
TRBD1	TRBV4-1	TRBJ1-1	few	CASSQPLDRATEAFF	TGCGCCAGCAGCCAACCTTTGGACAGGGCCACTGAAGCTTTCTTT
TRBD1	TRBV2	TRBJ2-3	many	CASSGAGGGTDTQYF	TGTGCCAGCAGTGGGGCAGGGGGCGGCACAGATACGCAGTATTTT
TRBD1	TRBV6-2/TRBV6-3	TRBJ1-1	.	CASGQGHTEAFF	TGTGCCAGCGGACAGGGACATACTGAAGCTTTCTTT
TRBD1	TRBV6-6	TRBJ1-5	many	CASSPLLGQGDQPQHF	TGTGCCAGCAGTCCACTACTGGGACAGGGGGATCAGCCCCAGCATTTT
.	TRBV6-5	TRBJ1-2	.	CASSAGGSLPIYGYTF	TGTGCCAGCAGTGCCGGAGGCAGCCTCCCTATCTATGGCTACACCTTC
TRBD1	TRBV2	TRBJ1-1	.	CASSFGQGPEAFF	TGTGCCAGCAGTTTTGGACAGGGACCAGAAGCTTTCTTT
TRBD2	TRBV3-1	TRBJ2-3	few	CASSLVTSGTDTQYF	TGTGCCAGCAGCCTGGTAACTAGCGGCACAGATACGCAGTATTTT
.	TRBV6-5	TRBJ1-1	few	CASSWGGKAGEAFF	TGTGCCAGCAGTTGGGGAGGGAAAGCTGGCGAAGCTTTCTTT
.	TRBV2	TRBJ1-2	few	CASNLIWEGGYTF	TGTGCCAGCAATCTAATCTGGGAGGGAGGCTACACCTTC
TRBD2	TRBV19	TRBJ2-3	.	CASSMRVAGDGDTQYF	TGTGCCAGTAGTATGAGGGTGGCGGGGGACGGGGATACGCAGTATTTT
.	TRBV6-5	TRBJ1-6	few	CASSYMPGRRNSPLHF	TGTGCCAGCAGTTACATGCCGGGACGGCGTAATTCACCCCTCCACTTT
.	TRBV12-3/TRBV12-4	TRBJ2-3	many	CASSLGFTAHTQYF	TGTGCCAGCAGTTTAGGATTCACAGCCCATACGCAGTATTTT